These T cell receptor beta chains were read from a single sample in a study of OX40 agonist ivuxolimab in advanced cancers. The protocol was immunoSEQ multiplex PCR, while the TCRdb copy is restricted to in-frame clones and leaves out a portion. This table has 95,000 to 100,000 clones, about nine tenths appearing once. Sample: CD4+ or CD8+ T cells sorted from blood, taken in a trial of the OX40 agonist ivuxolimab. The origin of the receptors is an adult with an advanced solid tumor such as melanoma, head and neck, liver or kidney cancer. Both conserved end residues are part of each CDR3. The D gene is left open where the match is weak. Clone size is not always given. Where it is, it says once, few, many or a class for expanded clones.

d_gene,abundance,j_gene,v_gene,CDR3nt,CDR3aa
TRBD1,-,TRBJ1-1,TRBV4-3,TGCGCCAGCAGCCGGTCCCCGGGACAGGGTAACACTGAAGCTTTCTTT,CASSRSPGQGNTEAFF
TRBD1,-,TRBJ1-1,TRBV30,TGTGCCTCCACCGTGCTAGGACAGGGCTACACTGAAGCTTTCTTT,CASTVLGQGYTEAFF
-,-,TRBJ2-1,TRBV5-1,TGCGCCAGCAGCCCGCTAGCGATATACAATGAGCAGTTCTTC,CASSPLAIYNEQFF
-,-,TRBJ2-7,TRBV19,TGTGCCAGTAGTATCCAGTCAAGCTCCTACGAGCAGTACTTC,CASSIQSSSYEQYF
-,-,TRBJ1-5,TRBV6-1,TGTGCCAGCAGAGCAGGGAAGGATCAGCCCCAGCATTTT,CASRAGKDQPQHF
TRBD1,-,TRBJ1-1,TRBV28,TGTGCCAGCAGCTCACAGGGGGCTTCGAACACTGAAGCTTTCTTT,CASSSQGASNTEAFF
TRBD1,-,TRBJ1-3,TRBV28,TGTGCCAGCAGACGGACAGGGCAGGACACCATATATTTT,CASRRTGQDTIYF
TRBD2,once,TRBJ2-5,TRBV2,TGTGCCAGCAGCTTGACTAGCGGGACAGAGACCCAGTACTTC,CASSLTSGTETQYF
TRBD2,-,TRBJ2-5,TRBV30,TGTGCCTGGGAGACTAGCGGGTTAGAGACCCAGTACTTC,CAWETSGLETQYF
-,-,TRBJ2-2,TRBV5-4,TGTGCCAGCAGCTTGGAGGCCGCTATCGGGGAGCTGTTTTTT,CASSLEAAIGELFF
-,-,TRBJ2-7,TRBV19,TGTGCCAGTAGTAAAGACAGACACTACGAGCAGTACTTC,CASSKDRHYEQYF
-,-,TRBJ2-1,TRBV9,TGTGCCAGCAGCGCCTTGAGAAGTTCCAATGAGCAGTTCTTC,CASSALRSSNEQFF
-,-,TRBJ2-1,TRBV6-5,TGTGCCAGCAGTTACTGGCATGAGCAGTTCTTC,CASSYWHEQFF
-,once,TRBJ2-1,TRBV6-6,TGTGCCAGCAGTTACTCTGCGGGGGCTTACAATGAGCAGTTCTTC,CASSYSAGAYNEQFF
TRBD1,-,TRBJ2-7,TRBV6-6,TGTGCCAGCAGTTACTCGATACAGGGGGGATCCTACGAGCAGTACTTC,CASSYSIQGGSYEQYF
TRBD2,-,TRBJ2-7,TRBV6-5,TGTGCCAGCGTCGAACTAGCGGGGAACTACGAGCAGTACTTC,CASVELAGNYEQYF
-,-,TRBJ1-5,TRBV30,TGTGCCTGGAGTGTGGGTGGGGGAGGCCAGCCCCAGCATTTT,CAWSVGGGGQPQHF
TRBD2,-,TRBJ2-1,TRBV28,TGTGCCATTGCGACTAGCGGGATTCGGCAGTTCTTC,CAIATSGIRQFF
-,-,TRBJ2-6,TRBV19,TGTGCCAGTAGTCATCTCACAGTGGGGAATTTTAAATCTGGGGCCAACGTCCTGACTTTC,CASSHLTVGNFKSGANVLTF
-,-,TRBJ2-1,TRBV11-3,TGTGCCAGCAGCTTAGTCGGCCTATCGCGTGAGCAGTTCTTC,CASSLVGLSREQFF